These 21 T cell receptor beta chains were all obtained from the same sample, sequenced in a study of patients and donors after allogeneic stem cell transplantation. TCRdb processed the RT-PCR reads anew with MiXCR; each CDR3 protein has one entry. The sample holds roughly 880,000 distinct CDR3 sequences, over 15% seen once. The sequenced sample was blood, either unsorted or a sorted T cell fraction (not recorded which). The receptor source for this set is a human donor who was either an allogeneic HSCT recipient or a stem cell or donor lymphocyte infusion donor (not recorded which). It is not recorded whose cells these are; they may come from a transplant donor.

This chain joins TRBV7-9 and TRBJ1-1; perhaps TRBD1 as D (5 bases). Trimming shortened V by 5 bases and J by 6 bases, and 13 bases separated the two germline ends. The CDR3 contains 13 residues. Germline V gene data show CDR1 as SEHNR and CDR2 as FQNEAQ (reference sequence). DNA for the CDR3: TGTGCCAGCAGCCCTACGAAGGGGCCTGAAGCTTTCTTT. Translating it yields CASSPTKGPEAFF.

This clonotype was observed a few times. The chain uses TRBV7-9 and TRBJ1-1; possible D gene TRBD1, 6 bases. This CDR3 spans 12 amino acids. Germline lookup yields CDR1 SEHNR and CDR2 FQNEAQ (reference sequence). V lost 4 bases, J lost 6 bases, and 9 bases lay in between. The CDR3, as DNA: TGTGCCAGCAGCTCTCGACAGGCTGAAGCTTTCTTT. It specifies CASSSRQAEAFF.

Ten or more counts support this clonotype. The chain is built from TRBV5-1 and TRBJ2-2; 9 bases fit TRBD1. The V segment lost 4 bases and the J segment 4 bases; nucleotides outside the gene matches: 8. CDR3 length equals 16 residues. Germline values: CDR1 SGHRS, CDR2 YFSETQ. The CDR3 protein is CASSPSGTGSTGELFF. The CDR3 region has the DNA TGCGCCAGCAGCCCCTCCGGGACAGGGAGCACCGGGGAGCTGTTTTTT.

This clonotype was found a few times. CDR3 sequence: CASSWNRDTEAFF. Here the CDR3 DNA reads TGTGCCAGCAGCTGGAACAGGGACACTGAAGCTTTCTTT. This chain connects TRBV7-9 to TRBJ1-1; D is possibly TRBD1 (6 bases). The CDR3 length is 13 residues. V gave up 4 bases and J gave up 3 bases, with 9 bases separating them. Germline lookup yields CDR1 SEHNR and CDR2 FQNEAQ (reference sequence). Based on the CDR3 plus reference TRBV7-9 and TRBJ1-1, the full variable domain is DTGVSQNPRHKITKRGQNVTFRCDPISEHNRLYWYRQTLGQGPEFLTYFQNEAQLEKSRLLSDRFSAERPKGSFSTLEIQRTEQGDSAMYLCASSWNRDTEAFFGQGTRLTVV.

This clonotype was counted a few times. The chain links TRBV2 to TRBJ2-2; TRBD2 matches 9 bases. V lost 5 bases to trimming and J lost 5 bases; unmatched junction nucleotides: 12. This CDR3 has 17 residues. The V gene's germline CDR1 is SNHLY and CDR2 FYNNEI. The CDR3, as DNA: TGTGCCAGCAGTCCCAAGGCGGGGGGGATGGATACCGGGGAGCTGTTTTTT. It codes for CASSPKAGGMDTGELFF.

This clonotype turned up a few times. The rearrangement joins TRBV15 to TRBJ2-7; 9 bases map to TRBD1. Losses at the gene ends were 0 bases for V and 2 bases for J; bases not matched to a gene: 8. The CDR3 has 17 amino acids. Germline values: CDR1 LNHNV, CDR2 YYDKDF (reference sequence). CDR3 coding DNA: TGTGCCACCAGCAGAGACAACAGGGGGCGACCTACCTACGAGCAGTACTTC. Translating it yields CATSRDNRGRPTYEQYF.

This clonotype showed up many times. J is TRBJ2-7 and V is TRBV27; 7 bases are shared with TRBD1. The germline CDR1 and CDR2 sequences are MNHEY and SMNVEV (reference sequence). With V trimmed by 2 bases and J by 2 bases, 6 bases remained unmatched. This CDR3 is 15 amino acids long. This chain's CDR3 is CASSLAGDRPYEQYF. The CDR3 nucleotides read TGTGCCAGCAGTTTAGCCGGGGACAGACCCTACGAGCAGTACTTC.

This chain links TRBV30 with TRBJ2-6; TRBD1 agrees at 8 bases. Germline values: CDR1 GTSNPN, CDR2 SVGIG (reference sequence). J gave up 4 bases and V 0 bases, and 5 bases lay outside the gene matches. The CDR3 length is 16 residues. In DNA, the CDR3 is TGTGCCTGGAGTGTGCCCCGACAGGGGGGGGCCAACGTCCTGACTTTC. Residues: CAWSVPRQGGANVLTF.

The chain uses TRBV29-1 and TRBJ1-1; D gene uncertain. V dropped 4 bases and J dropped 4 bases, with 4 bases sitting between them. This CDR3 is built from 10 residues. CDR1 SQVTM and CDR2 ANQGSEA come from the germline V gene. The CDR3 DNA is TGCAGCGTTGGAACCACTGAAGCTTTCTTT. This gives the protein CSVGTTEAFF.

This chain uses TRBV11-1 with TRBJ2-1; 8 nucleotides align to TRBD1. This CDR3 is 19 amino acids long. CDR1 and CDR2 from the germline V gene are SGHAT and FQDESV (reference sequence). V was clipped by 5 bases and J by 0 bases; unmatched bases: 15. The CDR3 protein is CASSPDGTGPKSSYNEQFF. The CDR3 nucleotides read TGTGCCAGCAGCCCGGACGGGACAGGACCAAAAAGCTCCTACAATGAGCAGTTCTTC.

This chain joins TRBV2 and TRBJ2-1, with 13 bases identical to TRBD2. Per germline, CDR1 SNHLY and CDR2 FYNNEI. The CDR3 covers 16 residues. Germline trimming cut 5 bases from V and 5 bases from J; bases unmatched to any gene: 6. CDR3 coding DNA: TGTGCCAGCAGTCCACGACTAGCGGGGGGCGACAATGAGCAGTTCTTC. It is translated as CASSPRLAGGDNEQFF.

The rearrangement links TRBV24-1 to TRBJ1-5; a possible D gene is TRBD1 (5 bases). V lost 1 base to trimming and J lost 0 bases, with 15 bases between them. The CDR3 has 18 amino acids. From germline, CDR1 is KGHDR and CDR2 SFDVKD. Here the CDR3 reads CATSDFPGGEHSNQPQHF. CDR3 bases: TGTGCCACCAGTGATTTCCCCGGGGGTGAACATAGCAATCAGCCCCAGCATTTT.

Only a few counts were recorded for this clonotype. This chain connects TRBV4-2 to TRBJ1-1; 8 bases map to TRBD1. CDR1 and CDR2 (germline): LGHNA, YNFKEQ. This CDR3 spans 15 amino acids. The V and J ends lost 4 bases and 4 bases, in that order; junction bases with no gene match: 8. The CDR3 sequence is CASSPGQGSSTEAFF. The DNA for the CDR3 is TGTGCCAGCAGCCCCGGACAGGGATCGAGCACTGAAGCTTTCTTT.

The gene calls are TRBV14 and TRBJ2-7; D unresolved. Trimming cost V 3 bases and J 3 bases, with 12 bases left between them. The CDR3 totals 14 residues. Germline V gives CDR1 SGHDN, CDR2 FVKESK. DNA of the CDR3: TGTGCCAGCAGCCACGAGAGGACCAGCTACGAGCAGTACTTC. Its translation is CASSHERTSYEQYF.

This clonotype was counted a single time. J is TRBJ2-7 and V is TRBV12-3 or TRBV12-4, with unresolved D. The ends were cut back, 5 bases at V and 8 bases at J, with 16 bases in the middle. CDR3 length: 13 amino acids. The CDR3 DNA is TGTGCCAGCAGTGCGGCCCTAGTAGGCAAGCAGTACTTC. Its protein product is CASSAALVGKQYF.

The chain links TRBV28 to TRBJ2-7; tentative D call: TRBD1 (5 bases). Per germline, CDR1 MDHEN and CDR2 SYDVKM. V was clipped by 5 bases and J by 3 bases, with 14 bases between them. The CDR3 length is 14 residues. CDR3 nucleotides: TGTGCCAGCAGTGGCCCGGACACCCTCTACGAGCAGTACTTC. Encoded protein: CASSGPDTLYEQYF.

The V and J genes are TRBV15 and TRBJ2-7; D gene unclear. The CDR3 has 15 amino acids. CDR1 and CDR2 from the germline V gene are LNHNV and YYDKDF (reference sequence). Trimming cost V 0 bases and J 2 bases, with 11 bases left between them. CDR3 bases: TGTGCCACCAGCAGAGATATGGTTGGGCCCTACGAGCAGTACTTC. Encoded protein: CATSRDMVGPYEQYF.

This clonotype came up a few times. The CDR3 is CASSHGGQRGYTF. CDR3 DNA: TGCGCCAGCAGCCACGGGGGTCAGCGAGGCTACACCTTC. J is TRBJ1-2 and V is TRBV5-1, with a possible D match to TRBD1 (5 bases). Between the trimmed V and J ends, which lost 4 bases and 8 bases, there was a span of 15 bases. The CDR3 has 13 residues. Germline V gene sequence: CDR1 SGHRS, CDR2 YFSETQ. Supplemented by reference TRBV5-1 and TRBJ1-2, the full variable domain reads KAGVTQTPRYLIKTRGQQVTLSCSPISGHRSVSWYQQTPGQGLQFLFEYFSETQRNKGNFPGRFSGRQFSNSRSEMNVSTLELGDSALYLCASSHGGQRGYTFGSGTRLTVV.

This chain uses TRBV6-2 or TRBV6-3 with TRBJ1-5; D possibly corresponds to TRBD1 (5 bases). The CDR3 spans 16 residues. The V end lost 6 bases, the J end lost 5 bases, and 20 bases lay between the germline ends. Per germline, CDR1 MNHEY and CDR2 SVGEGT. CDR3 loop: CASSRPQGIRDQPQHF. CDR3 nucleotide sequence: TGTGCCAGCAGCCGCCCCCAGGGAATTAGGGATCAGCCCCAGCATTTT.

The genes are TRBV29-1 and TRBJ2-6; weak D call: TRBD2 (7 bases). The CDR3 covers 16 residues. CDR1 and CDR2 from the germline V gene are SQVTM and ANQGSEA. The V gene lost 3 bases and the J gene lost 2 bases, with 14 bases spanning the gap. The CDR3 DNA reads as TGCAGCGTTGAGAGGGGGGGTTTACCTGGGGCCAACGTCCTGACTTTC. It translates to CSVERGGLPGANVLTF.

This clonotype occurred a few times. The chain has TRBV15 and TRBJ1-2; a weak D match, TRBD1 (5 bases). V was clipped by 3 bases and J by 8 bases, with 16 bases between them. This CDR3 has 14 residues. Germline V CDR1 and CDR2: LNHNV, YYDKDF (reference sequence). The chain's CDR3 is CATSRKEGVFGYTF. The CDR3 bases are TGTGCCACCAGCAGGAAGGAAGGGGTCTTCGGCTACACCTTC.